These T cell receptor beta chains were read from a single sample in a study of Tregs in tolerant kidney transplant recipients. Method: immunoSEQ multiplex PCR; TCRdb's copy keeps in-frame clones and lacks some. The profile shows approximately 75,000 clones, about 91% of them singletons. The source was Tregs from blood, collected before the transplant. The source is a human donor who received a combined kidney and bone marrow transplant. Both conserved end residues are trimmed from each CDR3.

CDR3aa: AWTPGTSGILGHEQF
v_gene: TRBV30
len: 15

CDR3aa: ATADRAYTDTQY
v_gene: TRBV6-4
len: 12

CDR3aa: ASSFASYNEQF
v_gene: TRBV5-1
len: 11

CDR3aa: ASSQVLDTEAF
v_gene: TRBV14
len: 11

CDR3aa: ASSQDYRGLGTDTQY
v_gene: TRBV4-3
len: 15

CDR3aa: ASSPPNRATGELF
v_gene: TRBV18
len: 13

CDR3aa: ASSRLAEDNEQF
v_gene: TRBV5-1
len: 12

CDR3aa: ASSPLSGSLAGELF
v_gene: TRBV18
len: 14

CDR3aa: ASSLGAGAGELF
v_gene: TRBV5-1
len: 12

CDR3aa: AWNADLNTEAF
v_gene: TRBV30
len: 11

CDR3aa: ASSFPEIGDTQY
v_gene: TRBV28
len: 12

CDR3aa: ASTNRPSFNQPQH
v_gene: TRBV19
len: 13

CDR3aa: ASSLDRGVNEQF
v_gene: TRBV28
len: 12

CDR3aa: ASSLVAGGSTDTQY
v_gene: TRBV5-1
len: 14

CDR3aa: ASSPGTGGEKLF
v_gene: TRBV4-2
len: 12

CDR3aa: ASRGQVNQPQH
v_gene: TRBV10-2
len: 11

CDR3aa: ASTFDRDDYGYT
v_gene: TRBV6-6
len: 12

CDR3aa: ASSLRDFSKETQY
v_gene: TRBV7-9
len: 13

CDR3aa: ASSYDRGTEAF
v_gene: TRBV7-8
len: 11

CDR3aa: ASGLPPDSPIPYEQY
v_gene: TRBV12-5
len: 15

CDR3aa: ASSADRAGETQY
v_gene: TRBV5-1
len: 12

CDR3aa: ASSSLGLAGGLAKNIQY
v_gene: TRBV28
len: 17

CDR3aa: ASSQVDRPYEQY
v_gene: TRBV4-1
len: 12

CDR3aa: ASSLVQDEQY
v_gene: TRBV5-1
len: 10

CDR3aa: ASSIGAGGVTEAF
v_gene: TRBV19
len: 13

CDR3aa: ASSLGPGPYEQY
v_gene: TRBV11-2
len: 12

CDR3aa: ASRRSGTNTGELF
v_gene: TRBV6-6
len: 13

CDR3aa: ASSPGAMNTEAF
v_gene: TRBV5-1
len: 12

CDR3aa: ASSSDAGTGTIQY
v_gene: TRBV5-1
len: 13

CDR3aa: ASSPGGTGQKAVF
v_gene: TRBV18
len: 13

CDR3aa: ASSIGSGGYNEQF
v_gene: TRBV19
len: 13

CDR3aa: ASSEGRGRLF
v_gene: TRBV10-1
len: 10

CDR3aa: ASSSDRDRGTEAF
v_gene: TRBV18
len: 13

CDR3aa: ASSLGGLTLLQETQY
v_gene: TRBV28
len: 15

CDR3aa: ASSTQDYSGNTIY
v_gene: TRBV18
len: 13

CDR3aa: ASSVEGASTDTQY
v_gene: TRBV9
len: 13

CDR3aa: ASSQGSGISYEQY
v_gene: TRBV4-2
len: 13

CDR3aa: ASSTRATGSGEQF
v_gene: TRBV19
len: 13

CDR3aa: ASSGGLARNEQF
v_gene: TRBV10-1
len: 12

CDR3aa: ASSLAATLEAF
v_gene: TRBV7-9
len: 11

CDR3aa: ASSLVGGPQH
v_gene: TRBV28
len: 10

CDR3aa: ASSIPTGTKQY
v_gene: TRBV19
len: 11

CDR3aa: ASRPGQGAWGELF
v_gene: TRBV10-2
len: 13

CDR3aa: ASSLGVLAGGVNEQF
v_gene: TRBV7-2
len: 15

CDR3aa: ASSLPGRGTEAF
v_gene: TRBV7-8
len: 12

CDR3aa: ATSRDFRVTGNTIY
v_gene: TRBV15
len: 14

CDR3aa: SVDLPRGYT
v_gene: TRBV29-1
len: 9

CDR3aa: ADRQVKNEKLF
v_gene: TRBV2
len: 11

CDR3aa: ASSLAKLALGPDTQY
v_gene: TRBV7-9
len: 15

CDR3aa: ASSIQTSGSRDEQF
v_gene: TRBV19
len: 14

CDR3aa: ASSFSPSGQETQY
v_gene: TRBV5-1
len: 13

CDR3aa: ASLGQGRTDTQY
v_gene: TRBV6-1
len: 12

CDR3aa: ASSQDSSGNEQL
v_gene: TRBV4-1
len: 12

CDR3aa: ASSRTGAQPQH
v_gene: TRBV7-2
len: 11

CDR3aa: ASSLRDRPYEQY
v_gene: TRBV28
len: 12

CDR3aa: AWRTLYEQY
v_gene: TRBV30
len: 9

CDR3aa: ATSTDRAYPRYEQY
v_gene: TRBV15
len: 14